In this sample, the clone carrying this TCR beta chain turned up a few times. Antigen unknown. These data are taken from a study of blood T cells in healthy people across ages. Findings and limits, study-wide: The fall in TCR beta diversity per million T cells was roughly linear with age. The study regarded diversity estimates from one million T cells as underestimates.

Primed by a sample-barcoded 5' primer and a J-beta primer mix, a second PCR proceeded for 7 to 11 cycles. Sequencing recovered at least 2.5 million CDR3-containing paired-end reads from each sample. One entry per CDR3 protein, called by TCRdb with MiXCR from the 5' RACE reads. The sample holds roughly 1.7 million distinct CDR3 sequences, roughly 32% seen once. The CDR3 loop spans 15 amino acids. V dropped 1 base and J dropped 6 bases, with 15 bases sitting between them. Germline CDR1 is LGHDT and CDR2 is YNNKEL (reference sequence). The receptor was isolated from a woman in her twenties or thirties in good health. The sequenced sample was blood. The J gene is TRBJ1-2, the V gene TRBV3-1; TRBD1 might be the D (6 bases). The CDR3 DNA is TGTGCCAGCAGCCAAGGACCGGGGGGGGGCGATGGCTACACCTTC. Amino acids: CASSQGPGGGDGYTF.